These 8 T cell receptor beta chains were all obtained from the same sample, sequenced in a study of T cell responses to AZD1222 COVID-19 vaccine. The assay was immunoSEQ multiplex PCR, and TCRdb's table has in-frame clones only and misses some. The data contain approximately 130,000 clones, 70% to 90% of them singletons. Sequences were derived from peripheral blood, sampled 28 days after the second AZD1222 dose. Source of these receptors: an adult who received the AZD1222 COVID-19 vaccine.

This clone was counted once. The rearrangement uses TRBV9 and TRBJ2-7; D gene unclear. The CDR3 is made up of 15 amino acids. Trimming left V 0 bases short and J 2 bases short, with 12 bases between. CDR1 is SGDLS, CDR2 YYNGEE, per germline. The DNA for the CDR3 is TGTGCCAGCAGCGTAGAACCGTCATATACCTACGAGCAGTACTTC. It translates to CASSVEPSYTYEQYF.

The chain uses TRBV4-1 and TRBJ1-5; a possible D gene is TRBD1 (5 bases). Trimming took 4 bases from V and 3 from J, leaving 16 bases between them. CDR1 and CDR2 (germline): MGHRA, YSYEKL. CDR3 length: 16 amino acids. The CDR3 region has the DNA TGCGCCAGCAGCCTCAGACGGCAGGGTGACAATCAGCCCCAGCATTTT. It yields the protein CASSLRRQGDNQPQHF.

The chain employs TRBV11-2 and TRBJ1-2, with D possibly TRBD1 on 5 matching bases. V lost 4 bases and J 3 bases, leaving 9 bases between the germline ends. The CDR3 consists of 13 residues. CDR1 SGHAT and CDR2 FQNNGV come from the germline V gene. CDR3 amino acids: CASSSGTDYGYTF. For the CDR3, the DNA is TGTGCCAGCAGCTCCGGGACGGACTATGGCTACACCTTC.

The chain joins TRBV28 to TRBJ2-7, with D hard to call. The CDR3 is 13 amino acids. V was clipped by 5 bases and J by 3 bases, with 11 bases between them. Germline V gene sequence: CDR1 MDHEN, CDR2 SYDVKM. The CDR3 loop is CASSPIWSYEQYF. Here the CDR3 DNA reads TGTGCCAGCAGTCCTATCTGGAGCTACGAGCAGTACTTC.

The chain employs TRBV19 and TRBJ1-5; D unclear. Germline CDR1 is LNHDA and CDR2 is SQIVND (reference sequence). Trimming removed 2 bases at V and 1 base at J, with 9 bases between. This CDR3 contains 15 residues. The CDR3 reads CASSIKGWSNQPQHF. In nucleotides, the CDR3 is TGTGCCAGTAGTATAAAAGGATGGAGCAATCAGCCCCAGCATTTT.

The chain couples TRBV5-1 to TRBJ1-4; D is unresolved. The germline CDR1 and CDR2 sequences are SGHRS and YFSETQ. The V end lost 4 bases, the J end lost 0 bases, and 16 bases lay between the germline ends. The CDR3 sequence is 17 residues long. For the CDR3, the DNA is TGCGCCAGCAGCAAAGACGGGCCCCCTCCAACTAATGAAAAACTGTTTTTT. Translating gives CASSKDGPPPTNEKLFF.

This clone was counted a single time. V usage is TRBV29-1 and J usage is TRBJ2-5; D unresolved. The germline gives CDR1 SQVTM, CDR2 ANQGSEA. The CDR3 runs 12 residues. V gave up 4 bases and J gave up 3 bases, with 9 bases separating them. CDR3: CSVGHGKETQYF. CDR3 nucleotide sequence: TGCAGCGTTGGTCATGGGAAAGAGACCCAGTACTTC.

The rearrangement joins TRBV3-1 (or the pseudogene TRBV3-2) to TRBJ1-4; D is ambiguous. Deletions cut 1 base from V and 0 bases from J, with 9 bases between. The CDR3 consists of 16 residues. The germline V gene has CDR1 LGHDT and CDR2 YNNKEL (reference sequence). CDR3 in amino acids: CASSQGGSATNEKLFF. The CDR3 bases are TGTGCCAGCAGCCAAGGAGGGTCCGCAACTAATGAAAAACTGTTTTTT.